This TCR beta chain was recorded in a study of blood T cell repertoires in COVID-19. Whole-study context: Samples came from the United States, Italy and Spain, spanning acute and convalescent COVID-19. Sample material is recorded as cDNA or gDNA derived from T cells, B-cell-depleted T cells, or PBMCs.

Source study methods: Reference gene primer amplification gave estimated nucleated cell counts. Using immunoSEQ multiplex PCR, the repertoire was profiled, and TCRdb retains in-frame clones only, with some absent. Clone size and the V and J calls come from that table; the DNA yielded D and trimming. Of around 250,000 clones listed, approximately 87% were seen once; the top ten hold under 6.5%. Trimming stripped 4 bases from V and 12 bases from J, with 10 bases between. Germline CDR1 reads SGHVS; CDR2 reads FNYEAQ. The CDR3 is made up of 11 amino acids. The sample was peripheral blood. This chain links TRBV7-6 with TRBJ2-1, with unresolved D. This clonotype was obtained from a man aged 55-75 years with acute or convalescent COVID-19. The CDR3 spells CASSYLLGQFF. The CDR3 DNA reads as TGTGCCAGCAGCTACCTCCTCGGGCAGTTCTTC.